What follows are 18 T cell receptor beta chains derived from one specimen sequenced in a study of shared clonotypes between healthy human individuals. Only in-frame clones appear in the TCRdb table, and some are missing; sequencing was by immunoSEQ multiplex PCR. This sample has roughly 2,500,000 clones, with roughly 93% found just once. Material for sequencing was naive CD4+ T cells from PBMCs. The subset: CD45RA+ positively selected. All receptors derive from a man between 18 and 35 years old in good health. Some clones in this sample may be carry-over from other donors' samples.

J is TRBJ2-7 and V is TRBV10-3, with D tentatively TRBD1 (5 bases). V gave up 3 bases and J gave up 4 bases, with 16 bases separating them. CDR1 is ENHRY, CDR2 SYGVKD, per germline. CDR3 size: 15 residues. The CDR3 DNA reads TGTGCCATCAGTGATAGGGGATCCCTTTTGTACGAGCAGTACTTC. Its translation is CAISDRGSLLYEQYF.

The V and J genes are TRBV7-2 and TRBJ2-7; TRBD2 agrees at 9 bases. The CDR3 spans 17 residues. The germline gives CDR1 SGHTA, CDR2 FQGNSA. Germline trimming cut 1 base from V and 4 bases from J; bases unmatched to any gene: 11. DNA for the CDR3: TGTGCCAGCAGCTTAGAGTTTGGCGGGAGGGCCCGTTACGAGCAGTACTTC. It codes for CASSLEFGGRARYEQYF.

The chain uses TRBV7-8 and TRBJ2-5; 10 nucleotides align to TRBD2. CDR3 length: 16 residues. With V trimmed by 1 base and J by 5 bases, 7 bases remained unmatched. Germline CDR1 is SGHVS and CDR2 is FQNEAQ. DNA for the CDR3: TGTGCCAGCAGCTTAGGATTGGCTAGCGGGAGTGAGACCCAGTACTTC. This codes for CASSLGLASGSETQYF. The full variable domain, its missing parts supplied by reference TRBV7-8 and TRBJ2-5, is GAGVSQSPRYKVAKRGQDVALRCDPISGHVSLFWYQQALGQGPEFLTYFQNEAQLDKSGLPSDRFFAERPEGSVSTLKIQRTQQEDSAVYLCASSLGLASGSETQYFGPGTRLLVL.

The chain uses TRBV19 and TRBJ2-5; the D call may be TRBD1 or TRBD2 (5 bases each). Germline V gives CDR1 LNHDA, CDR2 SQIVND (reference sequence). The CDR3 runs to 12 residues. With 8 bases removed from V and 5 bases from J, the gap between germline ends came to 12 bases. The CDR3, as DNA: TGTGCCAGTGGGGGATCTGGGGAGACCCAGTACTTC. Encoded protein: CASGGSGETQYF.

Concerning this clone itself: One junction end does not reproduce the germline sequence, and a read error may be involved. V gene TRBV5-1 combines with J gene TRBJ2-7; D not resolved. From germline, CDR1 is SGHRS and CDR2 YFSETQ. CDR3 length equals 15 residues. In DNA form, the CDR3 reads TGTGCCAGCAGCTTGGAAGCAGATCGCTCCTACGAGCAGTACTTC. Residues: CASSLEADRSYEQYF.

This chain's CDR3 is CASSQDLTAVQAYEQYF. CDR3 nucleotides: TGTGCCAGCAGCCAAGATTTGACGGCCGTTCAGGCCTACGAGCAGTACTTC. The chain carries TRBV4-2 and TRBJ2-7; the D is unclear. The germline V and J ends were trimmed by 0 bases and 2 bases, with 17 bases remaining between them. The length of the CDR3 is 17 residues. Per the germline V gene, CDR1 is LGHNA and CDR2 is YNFKEQ.

V usage is TRBV28 and J usage is TRBJ1-2; D remains ambiguous. This CDR3 contains 14 residues. V shed 3 bases and J shed 7 bases, with 15 bases lying between them. Germline loops: CDR1 MDHEN, CDR2 SYDVKM. CDR3 nucleotides: TGTGCCAGCAGTTTTATCGGTCCCCCTCCTGGCTACACCTTC. As protein: CASSFIGPPPGYTF.

As to this clone: Within the sample, other DNA sequences also encode this same CDR3. The chain carries TRBV18 and TRBJ2-5; 9 nucleotides agree with TRBD1. Germline V gene lookup returns CDR1 KGHSH and CDR2 LQKENI. Trimming removed 3 bases from V and 5 bases from J; junction bases left unmatched: 4. The CDR3 has 14 amino acids. This chain's CDR3 is CASSPGQGAETQYF. The CDR3 nucleotides read TGTGCCAGCTCACCGGGACAGGGTGCCGAGACCCAGTACTTC.

Written as DNA, the CDR3 is TGTGCCAGCAGCTCGACAGGGTATGGCTACACCTTC. This encodes CASSSTGYGYTF. This chain joins TRBV14 and TRBJ1-2, with 7 positions matching TRBD1. The CDR3 is made up of 12 amino acids. CDR1 is SGHDN and CDR2 is FVKESK in the germline V gene. V shed 5 bases and J 5 bases; nucleotides not matched to a gene: 2.

The V gene is TRBV5-1, the J gene TRBJ1-1; the D is unclear. The germline V gene encodes CDR1 SGHRS and CDR2 YFSETQ. The CDR3 extends over 16 amino acids. V was clipped by 0 bases and J by 5 bases, with 17 bases between them. The CDR3 DNA sequence: TGCGCCAGCAGCTTGGACCCGGCCGGCCTTGGGACTGAAGCTTTCTTT. This sequence encodes CASSLDPAGLGTEAFF.

V gene TRBV18 combines with J gene TRBJ2-5; 10 nucleotides match TRBD1. Germline assignment: CDR1 KGHSH and CDR2 LQKENI. The V and J ends lost 6 bases and 3 bases, in that order; junction bases with no gene match: 10. The CDR3 has 16 amino acids. CDR3 region: CASSLSRTGGEETQYF. In DNA form, the CDR3 reads TGTGCCAGCTCCCTCTCCCGGACAGGGGGGGAAGAGACCCAGTACTTC.

The V and J genes are TRBV7-2 and TRBJ2-5; the D gene is possibly TRBD1 (7 bases). This CDR3 has 15 residues. Germline assignment: CDR1 SGHTA and CDR2 FQGNSA. V gave up 5 bases and J gave up 1 base, with 14 bases separating them. CDR3 region: CASSLRRGLQETQYF. The CDR3 DNA is TGTGCCAGCAGCCTCCGGAGGGGGCTCCAAGAGACCCAGTACTTC.

V gene TRBV27 combines with J gene TRBJ2-1; D is perhaps TRBD1 (7 bases). CDR3 length: 11 amino acids. The germline V gene encodes CDR1 MNHEY and CDR2 SMNVEV (reference sequence). V lost 6 bases to trimming and J lost 12 bases, with 12 bases between them. Here the CDR3 DNA reads TGTGCCAGCAGCCCAGGGGGGAGGCAGTTCTTC. This codes for CASSPGGRQFF.

This sequence joins TRBV7-3 and TRBJ2-7; 7 bases map to TRBD2. From germline, CDR1 is SGHTA and CDR2 FQGTGA. The CDR3 extends over 13 amino acids. J was trimmed by 4 bases and V by 5 bases; bases with no gene match: 5. The DNA for the CDR3 is TGTGCCAGCAGCGCCCTCGGGGGGTACGAGCAGTACTTC. It translates to CASSALGGYEQYF.

The rearrangement joins TRBV9 to TRBJ2-2, with TRBD2 matching over 12 bases. The CDR3 is 14 amino acids. The junction had 7 bases not matched to a gene; V was cut back by 6 bases and J by 10 bases. CDR1 is SGDLS and CDR2 is YYNGEE in the germline V gene. DNA of the CDR3: TGTGCCAGCACAAGGACTAGCGGGGCCCCGGAGCTGTTTTTT. As protein: CASTRTSGAPELFF. The full variable domain, in which reference TRBV9 and TRBJ2-2 provide the parts outside the CDR3, is DSGVTQTPKHLITATGQRVTLRCSPRSGDLSVYWYQQSLDQGLQFLIQYYNGEERAKGNILERFSAQQFPDLHSELNLSSLELGDSALYFCASTRTSGAPELFFGEGSRLTVL.

This chain joins TRBV25-1 and TRBJ1-2; D is unresolved. The CDR3 runs to 15 residues. Germline V gene data show CDR1 as MGHDK and CDR2 as SYGVNS. The V end was cut by 3 bases, the J end by 0 bases, with 11 bases between. CDR3 DNA: TGTGCCAGCAGTGACGTGGCAGCTCCTAACTATGGCTACACCTTC. As protein: CASSDVAAPNYGYTF.

The chain joins TRBV7-2 to TRBJ2-3; D is possibly TRBD1 (6 bases). Germline loops: CDR1 SGHTA, CDR2 FQGNSA. This CDR3 is 13 amino acids long. Between the trimmed V and J ends, which lost 8 bases and 2 bases, there was a span of 11 bases. In DNA form, the CDR3 reads TGTGCCAGCCACACAGGGACCACAGATACGCAGTATTTT. Translating it yields CASHTGTTDTQYF.

A word on this clone: This same CDR3 is encoded by further DNA sequences in the sample. The chain employs TRBV5-1 and TRBJ1-1, with 10 bases that match TRBD1. This CDR3 is 16 amino acids long. CDR1 and CDR2 from the germline V gene are SGHRS and YFSETQ. V lost 4 bases and J lost 0; bases outside the gene matches: 6. CDR3 amino acids: CASSLGQGNMNTEAFF. The CDR3 DNA sequence: TGCGCCAGCAGCCTGGGACAGGGGAACATGAACACTGAAGCTTTCTTT.